This T cell receptor (beta chain) is drawn from a study of human T cells and chemical hapten exposure. For the study at large: Alopecia areata, totalis or universalis affected patients who were mostly female.

Study-level findings and limits: It was expanded TCRs that formed significantly more large CDR3 similarity clusters than controls did.

The table lists this clonotype with a few counts. Its specificity is not known. Specified time point: pre-sensitization, week 0. The treatment here: therapeutic diphenylcyclopropenone sensitization with weekly scalp DPC. Unfractionated whole blood yielded the extracted total RNA. The CDR3 contains 15 residues. CDR1 and CDR2 from the germline V gene are MNHEY and SVGAGI. V shed 4 bases, J shed 1 base, and the junction held 6 bases outside the gene matches. Original processing methods: Counts of TCRs in each sample centred on a median of 95,638 and extended from about 20,000 to 690,000. From the RACE reads, TCRdb called clonotypes with MiXCR, one entry per CDR3 protein. V and J calls and clone size were set by TCRdb, not the authors. The profile shows approximately 60,000 distinct CDR3 sequences, more than 8% of them singletons.

V gene TRBV6-5 combines with J gene TRBJ1-1, with TRBD1 matching over 7 bases. The specimen was whole blood, collected in connection with sensitization to the hapten diphenylcyclopropenone (DPC). The sequence derives from a man aged 40-55 years with alopecia areata. Some clones in this sample may be carry-over from other donors' samples. The CDR3 coding sequence is TGTGCCAGCAGTTCACGGACAGGCGAGAACACTGAAGCTTTCTTT. This sequence encodes CASSSRTGENTEAFF.